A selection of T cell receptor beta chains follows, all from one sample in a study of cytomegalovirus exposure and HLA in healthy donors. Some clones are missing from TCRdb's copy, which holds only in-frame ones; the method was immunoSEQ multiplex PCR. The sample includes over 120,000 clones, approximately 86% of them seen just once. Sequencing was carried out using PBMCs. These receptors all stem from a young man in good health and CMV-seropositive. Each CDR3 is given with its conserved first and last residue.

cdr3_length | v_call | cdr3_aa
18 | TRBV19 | CASSIFSGGLNSNQPQHF
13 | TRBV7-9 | CASSRDRAYEQYF
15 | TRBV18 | CASSLGTSGGNEQFF
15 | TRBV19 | CASSDPGVWRETQYF
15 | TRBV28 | CASVISGIGADTQYF
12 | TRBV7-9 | CASSYVQVELFF
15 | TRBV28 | CASSPTSGGAGEQFF
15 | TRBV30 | CAWSVTGVGQETQYF
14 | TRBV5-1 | CASSLGTGADTIYF
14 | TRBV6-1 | CASSEYGGNTEAFF
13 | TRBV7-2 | CASTFSGEDGYTF
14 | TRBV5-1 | CASSQGQGHTEAFF
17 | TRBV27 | CASSFYRFNSGANVLTF
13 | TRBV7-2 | CASSYGTNYEQYF
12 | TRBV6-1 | CASSETGFEQFF
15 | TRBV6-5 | CASSYSNSGGNEQFF
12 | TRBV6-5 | CASSPGPDTQYF
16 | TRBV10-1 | CASSGTSGRGLYEQYF
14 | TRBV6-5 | CASSYQGTDYGYTF
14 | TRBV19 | CASSISQANYGYTF
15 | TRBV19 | CASSILSGGANEQFF
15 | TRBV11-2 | CASSRREGNTGELFF
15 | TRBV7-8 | CASRSYGTLTDTQYF
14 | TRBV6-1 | CASSEDRGLWEQYF
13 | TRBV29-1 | CSVHAGQGTEAFF
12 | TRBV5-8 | CASSLNNNEQFF
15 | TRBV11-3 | CASSSSWGGPGELFF
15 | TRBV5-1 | CASSPSGGSYNEQFF
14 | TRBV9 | CASSVGGSGTEAFF
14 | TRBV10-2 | CASGKAGGQETQYF
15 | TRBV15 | CATSARTGSGNTIYF
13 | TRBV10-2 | CASNPQGTNGYTF
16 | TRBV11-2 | CASSLGGTGRDNEQFF
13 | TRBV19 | CASRRTSSYEQYF
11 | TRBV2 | CASRQAYEQYF
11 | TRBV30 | CAWNRLAETFF
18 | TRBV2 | CASSTSLAGGSSTDTQYF
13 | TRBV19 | CASSMRGTDTQYF
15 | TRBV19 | CASSRGTSGSNEQFF
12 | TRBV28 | CASRPGGYGYTF
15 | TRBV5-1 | CASSLKGSGDYGYTF
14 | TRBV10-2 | CASSPGLGTDEQFF
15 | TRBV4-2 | CASGAKVTKNTEAFF
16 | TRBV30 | CAWSVRRGARTDTQYF
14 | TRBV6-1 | CASSEGRGGETQYF
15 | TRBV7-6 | CASSLRTSGSFEQFF
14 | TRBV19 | CASSMIQGATEAFF
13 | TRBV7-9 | CASSLGRVNEQFF
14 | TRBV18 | CASSPRGLNTEAFF
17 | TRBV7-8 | CASSPYSGALRAGELFF